Sequencing of this T cell receptor (beta chain) was carried out in a study of early T cells in non-severe SARS-CoV-2 infection. Study background: The chains were unpaired, and the sequenced material was bulk RNA from unsorted whole blood.

There are 12 residues in the CDR3. From germline, CDR1 is SGHAT and CDR2 FQNNGV. V was cut by 11 bases and J by 4 bases, with 14 bases left in between. Unique molecular identifiers (one per individual cDNA molecule) were attached. One entry per CDR3 protein results from TCRdb running MiXCR on the 5' RACE reads. The data contain about 84,000 distinct CDR3 sequences, about 12% of them singletons. As regards this clonotype: The antigen remains undetermined.

Whole-study results and caveats: Anti-spike CD8 responses were favored in VDJdb matching, and private and CD4 specificities were missed.

This TCR was recovered from an adult who was a healthcare worker with PCR-confirmed SARS-CoV-2 infection or an uninfected control (not recorded which). This chain uses TRBV11-2 with TRBJ2-5, with D perhaps matching TRBD1 or TRBD2 (5 bases each). The specimen sequenced was whole blood. Here the CDR3 reads CASGTTPETQYF. CDR3 nucleotides: TGTGCCTCTGGGACGACCCCAGAGACCCAGTACTTC.